This T cell receptor (beta chain) was retrieved from a study of spatial heterogeneity in lung cancer. One entry per CDR3 protein results from TCRdb running MiXCR on the 5' RACE reads. This table has 3,500 to 4,500 distinct CDR3 sequences, roughly 9.9% appearing once. The sample holds a few counts of this clonotype. No antigen is known for it. Little can be read into the size of this beta chain, an off-target read in a library designed for alpha chains. Described time point: sample taken at primary tumor resection. Findings of the study overall: Mutation counts in tumors were tracked by counts of expanded intratumoral alpha and beta TCRs.

Germline CDR1 is DFQATT and CDR2 is SNEGSKA (reference sequence). This CDR3 spans 14 amino acids. Trimming shortened V by 3 bases and J by 3 bases, and 11 bases separated the two germline ends. Sequencing was performed on lung tumor tissue, taken at surgery. The rearrangement uses TRBV20-1 and TRBJ1-4; D remains unclear. This TCR was sampled from a male donor with early-stage non-small cell lung cancer. The CDR3 DNA sequence: TGCAGTGCTAGTACGGGAAGATCTAATGAAAAACTGTTTTTT. This encodes CSASTGRSNEKLFF.